The present T cell receptor beta chain was sequenced within a study of T cell changes during pregnancy in multiple sclerosis. This clone came up once. The V segment lost 4 bases and the J segment 12 bases; nucleotides outside the gene matches: 10. The CDR3 covers 14 residues. The germline CDR1 and CDR2 sequences are SNHLY and FYNNEI. Clones were read by immunoSEQ multiplex PCR, and TCRdb kept only the in-frame ones, dropping some. The table records 60,000 to 65,000 clones, around 92% of them present only once. The sequences come from peripheral blood, collected in the second trimester of pregnancy. The J gene is TRBJ1-1, the V gene TRBV2; 11 bases map to TRBD1. The TCR was taken from a female donor in good health, enrolled as a control in a pregnancy study. CDR3 bases: TGTGCCAGCAGTGCTCGGGACAGGGGGGGAGGAACTTTCTTT. Protein product: CASSARDRGGGTFF.